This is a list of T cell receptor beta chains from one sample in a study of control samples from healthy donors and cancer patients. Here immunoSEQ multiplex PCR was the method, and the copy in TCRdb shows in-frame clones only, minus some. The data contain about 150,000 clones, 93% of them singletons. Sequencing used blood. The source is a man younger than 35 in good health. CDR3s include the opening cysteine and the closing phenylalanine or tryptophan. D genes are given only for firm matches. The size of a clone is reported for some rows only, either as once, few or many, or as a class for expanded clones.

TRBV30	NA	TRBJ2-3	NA	TGTGCCTGGAGTTTAAGGGATACGCAGTATTTT	CAWSLRDTQYF
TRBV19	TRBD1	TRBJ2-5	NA	TGTGCCAGTAGTCTACGGACAGGCCGAATGAAGACCCAGTACTTC	CASSLRTGRMKTQYF
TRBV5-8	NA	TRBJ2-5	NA	TGTGCCAGCAGCTCGCTTGGTCAGGAGCAGTACTTC	CASSSLGQEQYF
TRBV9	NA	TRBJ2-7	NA	TGTGCCAGCAGCGGAGGCGAAAGCTGCGAGCAGTACTTC	CASSGGESCEQYF
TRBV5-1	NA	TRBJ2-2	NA	TGCGCCAGCAGCTTGGCGCCGGGTTCGGGCACCGGGGAGCTGTTTTTT	CASSLAPGSGTGELFF
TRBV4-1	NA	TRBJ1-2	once	TGCGCCAGCAGCCAAAGGGGAGGGGGACTCGGCCTCTATGGCTACACCTTC	CASSQRGGGLGLYGYTF
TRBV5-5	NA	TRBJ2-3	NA	TGTGCCAGCAGCTTGAAATTATCGCCTTTCACGTATGGAGATACGCAGTATTTT	CASSLKLSPFTYGDTQYF
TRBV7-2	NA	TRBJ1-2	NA	TGTGCCAGCAGGTCGACAGGTTTTAGCGGCTATGGCTACACCTTC	CASRSTGFSGYGYTF
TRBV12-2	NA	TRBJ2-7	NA	TGTGCAAGTCGCTTTGGACCCAAGAAGGAAGCGGGAGTACAGTACTTC	CASRFGPKKEAGVQYF
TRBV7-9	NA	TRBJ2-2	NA	TGTGCCAGCACACAATGGAGAGAGAACACCGGGGAGCTGTTTTTT	CASTQWRENTGELFF
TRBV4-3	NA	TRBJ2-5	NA	TGCGCCAGCAGCCAAGACGCTGGGGGAGCAGAAGAGACCCAGTACTTC	CASSQDAGGAEETQYF
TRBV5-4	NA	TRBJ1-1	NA	TGTGCCAGCAGCTTATCAGGGGCTTGGGCTGAAGCTTTCTTT	CASSLSGAWAEAFF
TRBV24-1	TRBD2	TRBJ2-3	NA	TGTGCCACCAGTGATTGGACTAGCGGGGGGGGCACAGATACGCAGTATTTT	CATSDWTSGGGTDTQYF
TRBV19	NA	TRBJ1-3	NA	TGTGCCAGTAGCCCGACAGCCCGCTCTGGAAACACCATATATTTT	CASSPTARSGNTIYF
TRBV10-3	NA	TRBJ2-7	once	TGTGCCATCAGGGAGGGGGCATACGAGCAGTACTTC	CAIREGAYEQYF
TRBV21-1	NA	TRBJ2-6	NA	TGTGCCAGCAGCAACGGCCCCTCTGGGGCCAACGTCCTGACTTTC	CASSNGPSGANVLTF
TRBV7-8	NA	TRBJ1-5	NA	TGTGCCAGCAGCTGGACGGATTATAGCAATCAGCCCCAGCATTTT	CASSWTDYSNQPQHF
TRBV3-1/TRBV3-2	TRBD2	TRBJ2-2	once	TGTGCCAGCAGCTTCCCGGGGCGGGAGTGGACCGGGGAGCTGTTTTTT	CASSFPGREWTGELFF
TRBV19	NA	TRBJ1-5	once	TGTGCCAGTAATCCGGGGCCAAATCAGCCCCAGCATTTT	CASNPGPNQPQHF
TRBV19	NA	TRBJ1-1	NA	TGTGCCAGTAGTACTCTCAGAGAGCAGAACACTGAAGCTTTCTTT	CASSTLREQNTEAFF
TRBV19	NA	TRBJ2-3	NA	TGTGCCAGTAGTATAGGCGGAGAGAATACGCAGTATTTT	CASSIGGENTQYF
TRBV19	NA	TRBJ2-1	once	TGTGCCAGTAGTGTGGGGGGCCCCGAAGACAATGAGCAGTTCTTC	CASSVGGPEDNEQFF
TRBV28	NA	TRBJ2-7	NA	TGTGCCAGCAGTTTAATGGAAATTTCCTACGAGCAGTACTTC	CASSLMEISYEQYF
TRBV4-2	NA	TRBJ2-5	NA	TGTGCCAGCAGCCAAGAAAGCGGCAGGGAGACCCAGTACTTC	CASSQESGRETQYF
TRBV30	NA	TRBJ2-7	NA	TGTGCCTGGAGGACTGGGCTCGAGCAGTACTTC	CAWRTGLEQYF
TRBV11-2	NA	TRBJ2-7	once	TGTGCCAGCAGTAGAGACACGTTAAGGCAGTACTTC	CASSRDTLRQYF
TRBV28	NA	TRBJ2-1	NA	TGTGCCAGCAGCAGGGGGGCTCAGCAGTTCTTC	CASSRGAQQFF
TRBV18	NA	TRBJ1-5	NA	TGTGCCAGCTCACCATCGGGGGCGCAGGTGCAGCCCCAGCATTTT	CASSPSGAQVQPQHF
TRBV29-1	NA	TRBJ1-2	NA	TGCAGCGTTGATTCTGGGGGCCATGGGACTAACTATGGCTACACCTTC	CSVDSGGHGTNYGYTF
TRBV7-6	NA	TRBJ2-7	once	TGTGCCAGCAGCTTAAACGTAGTAGGGTCAGTGCAAATGTACGAGCAGTACTTC	CASSLNVVGSVQMYEQYF
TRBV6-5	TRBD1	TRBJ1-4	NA	TGTGCCAGCAGGGACAGGGCTACTAATGAAAAACTGTTTTTT	CASRDRATNEKLFF
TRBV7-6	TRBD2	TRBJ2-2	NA	TGTGCCAGCAGCTTAAGCACTGGGGGCGGGAGGGCCGCGAACACCGGGGAGCTGTTTTTT	CASSLSTGGGRAANTGELFF
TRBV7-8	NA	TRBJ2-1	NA	TGTGCCAGCAGCCGGGTGGGGCAGTTCTTC	CASSRVGQFF
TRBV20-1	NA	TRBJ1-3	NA	TGCAGTGCTAGTCCAGGGTTATATGGAAACACCATATATTTT	CSASPGLYGNTIYF
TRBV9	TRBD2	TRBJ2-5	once	TGTGCCAGCAGCGACCCGGGACTAGCGGGAGAGACCCAGTACTTC	CASSDPGLAGETQYF
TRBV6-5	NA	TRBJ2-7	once	TGTGCCAGCAGTTACCACGGGCAGTCGAGGGAGCAGTACTTC	CASSYHGQSREQYF
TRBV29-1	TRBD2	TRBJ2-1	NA	TGCAGCGCCGCCGGACTAGCGGGAGTAAATGAGCAGTTCTTC	CSAAGLAGVNEQFF
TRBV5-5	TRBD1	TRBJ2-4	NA	TGTGCCAGCAGCACTCAGGGGGCTGGGGGCCTCAAAAACATTCAGTACTTC	CASSTQGAGGLKNIQYF
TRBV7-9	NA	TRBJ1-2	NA	TGTGCCAGCAGCCTCGGGAGGGGGGGTCTCTATGGCTACACCTTC	CASSLGRGGLYGYTF
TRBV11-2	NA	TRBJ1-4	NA	TGTGCCAGCAGTGCGAACAGGGAACTGGGTAATGAAAAACTGTTTTTT	CASSANRELGNEKLFF
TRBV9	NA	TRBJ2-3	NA	TGTGCCAGCAGCGTAGGATTGGGTTCTAGCACAGATACGCAGTATTTT	CASSVGLGSSTDTQYF
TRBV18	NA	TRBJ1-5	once	TGTGCCAGCTCACCATCGGTGGGTCAGGATCAGCCCCAGCATTTT	CASSPSVGQDQPQHF
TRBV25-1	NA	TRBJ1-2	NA	TGTGCCAGCAGTGAGCCCTACGGGGGCTATGGCTACACCTTC	CASSEPYGGYGYTF
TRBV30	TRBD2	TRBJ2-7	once	TGTGCCTGGACCGAGATCTATAGGGAGGGGCAGTACTTC	CAWTEIYREGQYF
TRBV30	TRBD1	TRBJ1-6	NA	TGTGCCTGGAGTCTACAGGGGCATTCACCCCTCCACTTT	CAWSLQGHSPLHF
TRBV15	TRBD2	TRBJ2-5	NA	TGTGCCACCAGCAGACCGAAGGCGGGAGGAACGGAGACCCAGTACTTC	CATSRPKAGGTETQYF
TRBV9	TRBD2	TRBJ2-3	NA	TGTGCCAGCAGCGTAGGCGCTAGCGGGATCTCAGATACGCAGTATTTT	CASSVGASGISDTQYF
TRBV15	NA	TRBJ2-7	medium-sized	TGTGCCACCAGCAGAGATATGACGGGAGCGGGCGAGCAGTACTTC	CATSRDMTGAGEQYF
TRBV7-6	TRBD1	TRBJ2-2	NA	TGTGCCAGCAGCCACGCCTTACAGGGGGCCGGGGTTGGCGGGGAGCTGTTTTTT	CASSHALQGAGVGGELFF
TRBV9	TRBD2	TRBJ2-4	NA	TGTGCCAGCAGCCCTAGTGGGACTAGCGGAAACTTTGCCAAAAACATTCAGTACTTC	CASSPSGTSGNFAKNIQYF
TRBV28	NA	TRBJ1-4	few	TGTGCCAGCAACTACGGTCCAACGGGAGAAAAACTGTTTTTT	CASNYGPTGEKLFF
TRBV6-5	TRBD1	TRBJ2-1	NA	TGTGCCAGCAGTTACAGGACAGGGGAGAATGAGCAGTTCTTC	CASSYRTGENEQFF
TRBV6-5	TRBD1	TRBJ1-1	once	TGTGCCAGCAGTTCAGGGGGCTCAGGTGGGGACACTGAAGCTTTCTTT	CASSSGGSGGDTEAFF
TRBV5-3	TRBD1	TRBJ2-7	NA	TGTGCCAGAAGCCACACCGACAGGGCTAGGGGGATCGACGAGCAGTACTTC	CARSHTDRARGIDEQYF
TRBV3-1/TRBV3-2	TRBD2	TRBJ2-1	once	TGTGCCAGCAGCCCGGGACTAGATCAGCTTGAGCAGTTCTTC	CASSPGLDQLEQFF
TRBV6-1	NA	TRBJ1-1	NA	TGTGCCAGCAGTTTACCCACTGAAGCTTTCTTT	CASSLPTEAFF
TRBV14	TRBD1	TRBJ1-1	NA	TGTGCCAGCAGCGGTCGCGGGACAGGGTGGGCTTTCTTT	CASSGRGTGWAFF
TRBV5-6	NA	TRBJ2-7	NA	TGTGCCAGCAGCTTGGGTAGCTCCTACGAGCAGTACTTC	CASSLGSSYEQYF
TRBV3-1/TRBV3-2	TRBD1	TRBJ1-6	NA	TGTGCCAGCAGCCTCGGGACAGGGTCGACACCCCTCCACTTT	CASSLGTGSTPLHF
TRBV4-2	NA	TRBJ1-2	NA	TGTGCCAGCAGCCAAGATAGGCAGGTTAGGACAACTAACTATGGCTACACCTTC	CASSQDRQVRTTNYGYTF